This T cell receptor beta chain was found in a study of Ad26.COV2.S vaccination and SARS-CoV-2 variants. Method: immunoSEQ multiplex PCR; TCRdb's copy keeps in-frame clones and lacks some. The sample has about 350,000 clones, 92% seen once. V trimming: 8 bases; J trimming: 5 bases; junction bases outside the gene matches: 3. The CDR3 totals 12 residues. CDR1 is SNHLY and CDR2 is FYNNEI in the germline V gene. This chain connects TRBV2 to TRBJ1-2; TRBD1 matches at 9 bases. The sample was peripheral blood, taken after recovery from COVID-19. The source of this sequence is a human donor who had recovered from COVID-19. The DNA for the CDR3 is TGTGCCAGCGGGGGACAGGGATATGGCTACACCTTC. Its translation is CASGGQGYGYTF.